This TCR beta chain was sequenced during a study of shared clonotypes between healthy human individuals. Method: immunoSEQ multiplex PCR; TCRdb's copy keeps in-frame clones and lacks some. Of some 2 million clones in the sample, about 94% were seen once. Findings and limits, study-wide: Estimated clonotype richness was generally higher in naive than memory subsets.

Naive CD8 isolation took CD45RO-negative cells positively selected for CCR7 and excluded terminally differentiated effector memory CD45RA+ cells. Germline V gives CDR1 MRHNA, CDR2 SNTAGT. CDR3 size: 9 residues. V was shortened by 10 bases and J by 11 bases, with 12 bases between the two germline ends. Notes on this clone: Its cognate antigen is unknown.

This TCR came from a man between 18 and 35 years old in good health. The genes are TRBV6-4 and TRBJ2-7; weak D call: TRBD2 (6 bases). Material for sequencing was naive CD8+ T cells sorted from blood. DNA of the CDR3: TGTGCCACCCTCGCGGGGAAGTACTTC. Its translation is CATLAGKYF.